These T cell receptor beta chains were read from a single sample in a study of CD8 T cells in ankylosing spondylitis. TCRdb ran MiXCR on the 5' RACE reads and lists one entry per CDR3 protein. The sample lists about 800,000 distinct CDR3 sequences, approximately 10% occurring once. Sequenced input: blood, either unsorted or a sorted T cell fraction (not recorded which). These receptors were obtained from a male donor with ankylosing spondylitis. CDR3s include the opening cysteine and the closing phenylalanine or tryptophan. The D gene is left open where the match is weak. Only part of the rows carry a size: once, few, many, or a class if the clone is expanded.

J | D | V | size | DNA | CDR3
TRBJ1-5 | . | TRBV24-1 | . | TGTGCCACCAGTGATTCGGACGGGAATAGCAATCAGCCCCAGCATTTT | CATSDSDGNSNQPQHF
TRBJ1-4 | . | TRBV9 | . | TGTGCCAGCAGCGTCCAGGGGACCACTAATGAAAAACTGTTTTTT | CASSVQGTTNEKLFF
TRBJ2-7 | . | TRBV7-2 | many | TGTGCCAGCAGCTTAGAAGTGACGGTCTACGAGCAGTACTTC | CASSLEVTVYEQYF
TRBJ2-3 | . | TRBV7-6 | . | TGTGCCAGCAGCCGGACAGAAGGGGTCCCAGATACGCAGTATTTT | CASSRTEGVPDTQYF
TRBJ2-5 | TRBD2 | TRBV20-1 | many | TGCAGTGCAGACGGGGGGAAGACCCAGTACTTC | CSADGGKTQYF
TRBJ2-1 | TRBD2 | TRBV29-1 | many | TGCAGCGTTGAACGGGGGGATGAGCAGTTCTTC | CSVERGDEQFF
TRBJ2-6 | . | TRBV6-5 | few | TGTGCCAGCAGTTACCTCTACGGCCCTGGGGCCAACGTCCTGACTTTC | CASSYLYGPGANVLTF
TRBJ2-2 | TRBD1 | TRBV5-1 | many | TGCGCCAGCAGCTTTGACAGGGGCACCGGGGAGCTGTTTTTT | CASSFDRGTGELFF
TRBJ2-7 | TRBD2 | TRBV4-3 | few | TGCGCCAGCAGCCAAGAGAGTCTAGCGGGAGGGCCATACGAGCAGTACTTC | CASSQESLAGGPYEQYF
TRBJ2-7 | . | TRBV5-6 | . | TGTGCCAGCAGCCTGTTCGGGGTGGAAGAGCAGTACTTC | CASSLFGVEEQYF
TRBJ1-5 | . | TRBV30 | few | TGTGCCTGGAGTAACCGGGACTCTAGCAATCAGCCCCAGCATTTT | CAWSNRDSSNQPQHF
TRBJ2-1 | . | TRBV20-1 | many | TGCAGTGCTGATGGGCGGGGTGGTGAGCAGTTCTTC | CSADGRGGEQFF
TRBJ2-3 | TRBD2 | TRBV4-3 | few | TGCGCCAGCAGCCAAGGGGTAGCGGGGGGGCCTAGCACAGATACGCAGTATTTT | CASSQGVAGGPSTDTQYF